Each of the 8 T cell receptor beta chains below was sequenced from the same sample in a study of long-term antiretroviral therapy in people with HIV. Survey level was the resolution at which the v3.0 immunoSEQ assay ran. Profiling relied on immunoSEQ multiplex PCR, and the TCRdb table lists in-frame clones only, not all of them. Here the sample spans some 22,000 clones, 85% being singletons. The source material was unsorted PBMCs, sampled 1.6 years after starting antiretroviral therapy. Source of these receptors: a man aged 40-55 years with HIV.

The J gene is TRBJ2-3, the V gene TRBV12-5; D is unresolved. The germline V gene encodes CDR1 LGHNT and CDR2 FRNRAP. The CDR3 contains 13 residues. Trimming stripped 2 bases from V and 2 bases from J, with 5 bases between. CDR3 region: CASGLPYTDTQYF. Here the CDR3 DNA reads TGTGCTAGTGGTTTGCCCTACACAGATACGCAGTATTTT.

This sequence joins TRBV7-2 and TRBJ2-3; TRBD2 might be the D (5 bases). Germline assignment: CDR1 SGHTA and CDR2 FQGNSA. Trimming shortened V by 1 base and J by 2 bases, and 13 bases separated the two germline ends. The CDR3 length is 16 residues. The CDR3 DNA reads TGTGCCAGCAGCTTAGTTGTGACTACTAACACAGATACGCAGTATTTT. It translates to CASSLVVTTNTDTQYF.

This chain uses TRBV27 with TRBJ1-1, with TRBD1 matching over 8 bases. V lost 5 bases, J lost 5 bases, and 10 bases stayed unmatched. The germline V gene encodes CDR1 MNHEY and CDR2 SMNVEV (reference sequence). This CDR3 comprises 15 residues. The CDR3 is CASSTRQGPGTEAFF. Here the CDR3 DNA reads TGTGCCAGCAGTACCCGACAGGGGCCGGGGACTGAAGCTTTCTTT.

V usage is TRBV6-5 and J usage is TRBJ2-1; 8 bases agree with TRBD2. Germline loops: CDR1 MNHEY, CDR2 SVGAGI. The V gene end was trimmed by 5 bases and the J gene end by 0 bases; junction bases not matched to a gene: 0. There are 14 residues in the CDR3. The CDR3 sequence: CASSSGGSYNEQFF. DNA of the CDR3: TGTGCCAGCAGTAGCGGGGGCTCCTACAATGAGCAGTTCTTC.

V and J are TRBV15 and TRBJ1-5, with a possible D match to TRBD1 (6 bases). V dropped 6 bases and J dropped 0 bases, with 12 bases sitting between them. Per germline, CDR1 LNHNV and CDR2 YYDKDF (reference sequence). The CDR3 loop spans 15 amino acids. DNA of the CDR3: TGTGCCACCAGTTCCAGGGGTTATAGCAATCAGCCCCAGCATTTT. Protein: CATSSRGYSNQPQHF.

The gene calls are TRBV5-1 and TRBJ2-5; D is possibly TRBD2 (5 bases). The V end lost 6 bases, the J end lost 4 bases, and 13 bases lay between the germline ends. The CDR3 consists of 13 residues. CDR1 SGHRS and CDR2 YFSETQ come from the germline V gene. The DNA for the CDR3 is TGCGCCAGCACCTTACTAGTCGGAGAGACCCAGTACTTC. Translation gives CASTLLVGETQYF.

The genes are TRBV6-5 and TRBJ1-1, with TRBD1 identical over 8 bases. The CDR3 has 12 residues. The germline V gene has CDR1 MNHEY and CDR2 SVGAGI. V was pared by 5 bases and J by 6 bases, with 2 bases of the junction left unmatched. The CDR3 protein is CASSLTGAEAFF. The CDR3 DNA reads TGTGCCAGCAGTCTGACAGGGGCTGAAGCTTTCTTT.

The chain recombines TRBV5-1 with TRBJ2-2; 9 bases align to TRBD1. The CDR3 is 16 residues long. Trimming cost V 0 bases and J 1 base; bases outside gene matches: 1. The germline CDR1 and CDR2 sequences are SGHRS and YFSETQ. Written as DNA, the CDR3 is TGCGCCAGCAGCTTGGGGGACAGGGAGAACACCGGGGAGCTGTTTTTT. Protein product: CASSLGDRENTGELFF.